Shown below are 14 T cell receptor beta chains from a single sample sequenced in a study of human T cells and chemical hapten exposure. TCRdb analysed the RACE reads with MiXCR anew, one entry per CDR3 protein. Counted here are around 120,000 distinct CDR3 sequences, roughly 12% occurring once; the ten biggest clones make up approximately 2.6%. This sample's time point: pre-sensitization, week 0. Treatment: therapeutic diphenylcyclopropenone sensitization with weekly scalp DPC. The sample was whole blood, taken in connection with sensitization to the hapten diphenylcyclopropenone (DPC). These receptor sequences come from a woman under 30 with alopecia areata. Some clones in this sample may be carry-over from other donors' samples.

This clonotype was detected ten times or more. The V and J genes are TRBV9 and TRBJ2-5; 10 bases match TRBD1. V lost 4 bases, J lost 5 bases, and 5 bases stayed unmatched. Germline assignment: CDR1 SGDLS and CDR2 YYNGEE. The CDR3 totals 14 residues. In nucleotides, the CDR3 is TGTGCCAGCAGCCGGACAGGGGGTGGTGAGACCCAGTACTTC. This gives the protein CASSRTGGGETQYF.

V and J are TRBV6-2 or TRBV6-3 and TRBJ1-2; D unresolved. The V gene lost 8 bases and the J gene lost 5 bases, with 15 bases spanning the gap. Germline V gives CDR1 MNHEY, CDR2 SVGEGT. CDR3 length equals 13 residues. DNA of the CDR3: TGTGCCAGCCGACCCCCTACGGGGTATGGCTACACCTTC. Protein product: CASRPPTGYGYTF.

J is TRBJ2-7 and V is TRBV6-5, with D possibly being TRBD1 (6 bases). The CDR3 runs 13 residues. Trimming pared 2 bases from V and 6 bases from J, leaving 11 bases between. Germline V gene data show CDR1 as MNHEY and CDR2 as SVGAGI. The CDR3 is CASSYPPGAEQYF. The CDR3 DNA follows: TGTGCCAGCAGTTACCCCCCAGGGGCCGAGCAGTACTTC.

In this sample, this clonotype turned up a few times. The chain uses TRBV7-2 and TRBJ2-3, with TRBD2 identical over 8 bases. The CDR3 runs to 15 residues. After removal of 5 bases from V and 5 bases from J, the junction contained 9 bases not matched to a gene. The germline V gene has CDR1 SGHTA and CDR2 FQGNSA. The CDR3 DNA reads TGTGCCAGCAGCCGACTAGCGAATGTGGGAGATACGCAGTATTTT. This translates into CASSRLANVGDTQYF.

The genes are TRBV4-2 and TRBJ2-5; 7 nucleotides match TRBD2. Losses at the gene ends were 4 bases for V and 4 bases for J; bases not matched to a gene: 18. Germline CDR1 is LGHNA and CDR2 is YNFKEQ. The CDR3 totals 18 residues. CDR3 DNA: TGTGCCAGCAGCCGGGACCAGCCAGCTAGCGGCCAGGGAGAGACCCAGTACTTC. Translation gives CASSRDQPASGQGETQYF.

The chain recombines TRBV4-3 with TRBJ2-3; 10 bases are shared with TRBD2. V lost 4 bases to trimming and J lost 5 bases; unmatched junction nucleotides: 12. CDR3 length: 17 amino acids. The germline CDR1 and CDR2 sequences are LGHNA and YSLEER. The CDR3 loop is CASSLIQPRTSGDTQYF. The DNA of the CDR3 is TGCGCCAGCAGCCTAATCCAGCCTCGGACTAGCGGAGATACGCAGTATTTT.

CDR3 residues: CSVGGGYNEQFF. The DNA of the CDR3 is TGCAGCGTAGGCGGGGGATACAATGAGCAGTTCTTC. The gene calls are TRBV29-1 and TRBJ2-1; 7 bases agree with TRBD2. The germline CDR1 and CDR2 sequences are SQVTM and ANQGSEA. This CDR3 spans 12 amino acids. V was pared by 6 bases and J by 4 bases, with 3 bases of the junction left unmatched.

The chain couples TRBV4-3 to TRBJ1-1; no clear D. Germline assignment: CDR1 LGHNA and CDR2 YSLEER. V gave up 4 bases and J gave up 6 bases, with 12 bases separating them. The CDR3 runs 13 residues. Here the CDR3 reads CASSRSRVAEAFF. DNA of the CDR3: TGCGCCAGCAGCCGTTCACGGGTGGCTGAAGCTTTCTTT.

This clonotype was observed a single time. This chain joins TRBV28 and TRBJ2-7, with D possibly being TRBD1 or TRBD2 (5 bases each). CDR3 length equals 14 residues. The ends were cut back, 2 bases at V and 0 bases at J, with 8 bases in the middle. CDR1 is MDHEN, CDR2 SYDVKM, per germline. The CDR3: CASSLLGGSYEQYF. The CDR3 DNA reads as TGTGCCAGCAGTTTACTTGGGGGCTCCTACGAGCAGTACTTC.

On this clonotype: This may be a read error, as it is one base from a much larger clone. The chain is built from TRBV7-2 and TRBJ1-2; a possible D gene is TRBD1 (6 bases). The CDR3 has 14 amino acids. The V gene's germline CDR1 is SGHTA and CDR2 FQGNSA. The V end was cut by 1 base, the J end by 5 bases, with 11 bases between. CDR3 coding DNA: TGTGCCAGCAGCTTAGACTGGGACAAATATGGCTACACCTTC. Translation gives CASSLDWDKYGYTF.

This clonotype was observed many times. The chain links TRBV4-2 to TRBJ2-2, with a possible D match to TRBD2 (7 bases). With 1 base removed from V and 3 bases from J, the gap between germline ends came to 12 bases. This CDR3 comprises 16 residues. CDR1 and CDR2 (germline): LGHNA, YNFKEQ. The CDR3 DNA reads as TGTGCCAGCAGCCAAGGGGCGGGGGCCGACACCGGGGAGCTGTTTTTT. It yields the protein CASSQGAGADTGELFF.

The table lists this clonotype with a few counts. The chain joins TRBV4-2 to TRBJ1-1; D is possibly TRBD1 (5 bases). Germline V gene sequence: CDR1 LGHNA, CDR2 YNFKEQ. With 1 base removed from V and 5 bases from J, the gap between germline ends came to 14 bases. This CDR3 has 15 residues. The CDR3 coding sequence is TGTGCCAGCAGCCAAGTACCGGGGGGAGGTACTGAAGCTTTCTTT. Translated, it gives CASSQVPGGGTEAFF.

This clonotype was found a few times. This sequence joins TRBV7-9 and TRBJ1-6, with 10 positions matching TRBD1. Germline CDR1 and CDR2: SEHNR and FQNEAQ (reference sequence). This CDR3 is built from 16 residues. Trimming removed 5 bases from V and 5 bases from J; junction bases left unmatched: 6. CDR3 protein: CASSPDRGIDNSPLHF. For the CDR3, the DNA is TGTGCCAGCAGCCCGGACAGGGGGATCGATAATTCACCCCTCCACTTT.

The V call is TRBV4-3, the J call TRBJ2-5, with 11 bases identical to TRBD1. In germline, CDR1 is LGHNA, CDR2 YSLEER. This CDR3 region has 14 residues. The CDR3 nucleotides are TGCGCTTTCAAAGGGGGACAGGGGGTGGAGACCCAGTACTTC. Translating gives CAFKGGQGVETQYF.